This TCR beta chain was sequenced during a study of CD8 T cell repertoires and HIV-1 epitope variants. The wider study: Separate wells received one of Twenty-five Gag or Nef variant peptides. Epitopes were three Gag families plus Nef HW9 and YT9. The baseline condition was 1M T cells left uncultured. Cultures ran less than 12 days, with IL-2, IL-7 and IL-15 added on days 3 and 7.

Libraries were prepared by immunoSEQ multiplex PCR; TCRdb keeps only in-frame clonotypes and omits some of them. The data contain some 87,000 clones, roughly four fifths of them singletons. Trimming cost V 0 bases and J 1 base, with 14 bases left between them. The CDR3 is made up of 18 amino acids. CDR1 SGHRS and CDR2 YFSETQ come from the germline V gene. The clonotype comes from a male donor with HIV. Sequencing was done on a sample of uncultured baseline CD8+ T cells from peripheral blood mononuclear cells (PBMCs). The rearrangement joins TRBV5-1 to TRBJ2-6, with D perhaps assigned TRBD1 or TRBD2 (6 bases each). DNA for the CDR3: TGCGCCAGCAGCTTGGCCCCGGGGGCGCGGTCTGGGGCCAACGTCCTGACTTTC. Its protein is CASSLAPGARSGANVLTF.